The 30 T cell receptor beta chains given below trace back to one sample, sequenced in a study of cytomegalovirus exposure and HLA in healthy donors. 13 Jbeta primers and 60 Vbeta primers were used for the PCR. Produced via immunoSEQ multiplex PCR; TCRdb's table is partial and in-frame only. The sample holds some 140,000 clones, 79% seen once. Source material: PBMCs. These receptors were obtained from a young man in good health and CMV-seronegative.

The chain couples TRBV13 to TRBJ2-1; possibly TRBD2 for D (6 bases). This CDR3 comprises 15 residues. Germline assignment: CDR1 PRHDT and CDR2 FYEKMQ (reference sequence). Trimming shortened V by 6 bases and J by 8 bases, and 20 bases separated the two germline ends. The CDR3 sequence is CASRLGTGVHDEQFF. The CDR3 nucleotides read TGTGCCAGCAGACTTGGGACGGGAGTTCATGATGAGCAGTTCTTC.

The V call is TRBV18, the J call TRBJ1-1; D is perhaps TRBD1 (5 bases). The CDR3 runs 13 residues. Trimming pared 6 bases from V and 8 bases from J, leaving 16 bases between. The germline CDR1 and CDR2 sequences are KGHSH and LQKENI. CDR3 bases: TGTGCCAGCTCCTCGGCATGGGGGGGGGAAGCTTTCTTT. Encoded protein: CASSSAWGGEAFF.

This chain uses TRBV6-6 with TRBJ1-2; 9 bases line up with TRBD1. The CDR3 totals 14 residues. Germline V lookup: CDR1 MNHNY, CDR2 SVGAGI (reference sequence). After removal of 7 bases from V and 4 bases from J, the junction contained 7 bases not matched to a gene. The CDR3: CASTLGQGSYGYTF. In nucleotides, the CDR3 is TGTGCCAGCACTCTCGGACAGGGGAGCTATGGCTACACCTTC.

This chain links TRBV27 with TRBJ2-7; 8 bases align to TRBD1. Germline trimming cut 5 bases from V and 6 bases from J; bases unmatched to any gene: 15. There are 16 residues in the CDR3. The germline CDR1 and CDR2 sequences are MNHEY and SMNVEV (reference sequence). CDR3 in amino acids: CASSPYSGQGPLEQYF. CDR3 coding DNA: TGTGCCAGCAGTCCTTACTCCGGACAGGGTCCCCTCGAGCAGTACTTC.

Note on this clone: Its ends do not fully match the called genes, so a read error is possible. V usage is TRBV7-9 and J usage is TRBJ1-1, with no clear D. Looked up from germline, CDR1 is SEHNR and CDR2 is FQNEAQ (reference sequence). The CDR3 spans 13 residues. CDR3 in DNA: TGTTCCAGCAGCCCCCCCCCTAGAGCTGAAGCTTTCTTT. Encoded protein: CSSSPPPRAEAFF. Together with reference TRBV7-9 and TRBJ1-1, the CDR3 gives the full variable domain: DTGVSQNPRHKITKRGQNVTFRCDPISEHNRLYWYRQTLGQGPEFLTYFQNEAQLEKSRLLSDRFSAERPKGSFSTLEIQRTEQGDSAMYLCSSSPPPRAEAFFGQGTRLTVV.

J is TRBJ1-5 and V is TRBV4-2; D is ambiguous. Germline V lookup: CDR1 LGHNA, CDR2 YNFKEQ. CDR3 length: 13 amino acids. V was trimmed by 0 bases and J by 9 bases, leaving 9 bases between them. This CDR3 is CASSQESHRPQHF. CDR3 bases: TGTGCCAGCAGCCAAGAATCCCATAGGCCCCAGCATTTT.

The CDR3 is CASSLDGTGGVITEAFF. The DNA of the CDR3 is TGCGCCAGCAGCTTGGATGGGACAGGGGGAGTCATCACTGAAGCTTTCTTT. V usage is TRBV5-1 and J usage is TRBJ1-1, with 11 bases matching TRBD1. The J segment lost 4 bases and the V segment lost 0 bases, leaving 8 bases of the junction unmatched. This CDR3 is 17 amino acids long. CDR1 is SGHRS and CDR2 is YFSETQ in the germline V gene.

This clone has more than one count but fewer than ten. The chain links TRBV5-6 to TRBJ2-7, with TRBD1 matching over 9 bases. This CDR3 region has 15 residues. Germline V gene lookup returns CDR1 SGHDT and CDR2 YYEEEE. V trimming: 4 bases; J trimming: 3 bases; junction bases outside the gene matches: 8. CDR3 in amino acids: CASSETGGEDYEQYF. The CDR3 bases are TGTGCCAGCAGCGAAACAGGGGGCGAGGACTACGAGCAGTACTTC.

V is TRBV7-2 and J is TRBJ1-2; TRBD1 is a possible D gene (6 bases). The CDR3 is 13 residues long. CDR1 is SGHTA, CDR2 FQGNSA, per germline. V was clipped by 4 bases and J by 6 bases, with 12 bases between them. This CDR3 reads CASSSAQGNGYTF. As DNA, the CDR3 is TGTGCCAGCAGCTCCGCACAGGGCAATGGCTACACCTTC.

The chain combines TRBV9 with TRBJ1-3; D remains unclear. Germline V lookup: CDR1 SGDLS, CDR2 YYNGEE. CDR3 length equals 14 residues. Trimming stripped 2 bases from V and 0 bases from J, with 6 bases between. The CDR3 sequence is CASSVSYSGNTIYF. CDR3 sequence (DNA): TGTGCCAGCAGCGTCAGTTACTCTGGAAACACCATATATTTT.

The CDR3 bases are TGTGCCAGCCGGGTGGGACAGAAAAATTCACCCCTCCACTTT. It specifies CASRVGQKNSPLHF. V gene TRBV6-1 combines with J gene TRBJ1-6; the match to TRBD1 covers 7 bases. The germline V gene encodes CDR1 MNHNS and CDR2 SASEGT. The CDR3 runs to 14 residues. The trim removed 8 bases at V and 7 bases at J, leaving 8 bases unmatched.

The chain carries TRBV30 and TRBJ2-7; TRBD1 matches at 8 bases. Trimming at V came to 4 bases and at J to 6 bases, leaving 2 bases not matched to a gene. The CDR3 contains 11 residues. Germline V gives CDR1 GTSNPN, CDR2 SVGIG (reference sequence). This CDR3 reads CAWMGTGEQYF. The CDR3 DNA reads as TGTGCCTGGATGGGGACAGGCGAGCAGTACTTC. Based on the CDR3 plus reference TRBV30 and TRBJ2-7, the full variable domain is SQTIHQWPATLVQPVGSPLSLECTVEGTSNPNLYWYRQAAGRGLQLLFYSVGIGQISSEVPQNLSASRPQDRQFILSSKKLLLSDSGFYLCAWMGTGEQYFGPGTRLTVT.

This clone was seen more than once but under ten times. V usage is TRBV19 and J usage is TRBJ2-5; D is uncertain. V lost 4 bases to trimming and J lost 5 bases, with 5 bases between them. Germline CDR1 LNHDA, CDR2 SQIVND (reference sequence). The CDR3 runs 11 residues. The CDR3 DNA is TGTGCCAGTAGTACTAGGGAGACCCAGTACTTC. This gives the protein CASSTRETQYF.

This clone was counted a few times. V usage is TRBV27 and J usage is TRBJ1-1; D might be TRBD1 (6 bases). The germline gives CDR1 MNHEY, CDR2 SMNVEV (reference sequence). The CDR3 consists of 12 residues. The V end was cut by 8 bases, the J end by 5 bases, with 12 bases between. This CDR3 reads CASFLRGTEAFF. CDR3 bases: TGTGCCAGCTTTCTTAGGGGGACTGAAGCTTTCTTT.

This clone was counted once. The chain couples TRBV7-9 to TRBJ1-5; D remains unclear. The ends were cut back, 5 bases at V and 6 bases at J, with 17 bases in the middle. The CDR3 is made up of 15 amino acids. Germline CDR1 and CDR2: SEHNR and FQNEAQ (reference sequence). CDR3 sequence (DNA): TGTGCCAGCAGCAACAGTCCCTTCGGTGGTCAGCCCCAGCATTTT. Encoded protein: CASSNSPFGGQPQHF.

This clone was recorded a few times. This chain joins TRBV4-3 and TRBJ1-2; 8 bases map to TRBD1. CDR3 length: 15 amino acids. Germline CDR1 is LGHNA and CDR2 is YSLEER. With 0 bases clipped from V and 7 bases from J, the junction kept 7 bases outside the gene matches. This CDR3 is CASSQDSDRGSGYTF. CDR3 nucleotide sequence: TGCGCCAGCAGCCAAGATTCCGACAGGGGTAGTGGCTACACCTTC.

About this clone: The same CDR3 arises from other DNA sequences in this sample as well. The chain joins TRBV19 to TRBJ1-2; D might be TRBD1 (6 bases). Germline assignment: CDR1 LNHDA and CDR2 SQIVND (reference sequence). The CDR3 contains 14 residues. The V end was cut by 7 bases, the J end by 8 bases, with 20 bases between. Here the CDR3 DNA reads TGTGCCAGTACACAAAAGAACAGGGTTCGAGGCTACACCTTC. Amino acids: CASTQKNRVRGYTF. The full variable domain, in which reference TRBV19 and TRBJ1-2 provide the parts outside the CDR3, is DGGITQSPKYLFRKEGQNVTLSCEQNLNHDAMYWYRQDPGQGLRLIYYSQIVNDFQKGDIAEGYSVSREKKESFPLTVTSAQKNPTAFYLCASTQKNRVRGYTFGSGTRLTVV.

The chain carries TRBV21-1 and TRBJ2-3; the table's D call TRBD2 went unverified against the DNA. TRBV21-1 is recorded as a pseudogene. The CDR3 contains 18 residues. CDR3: CASSKGVLAAGLGVTQYF. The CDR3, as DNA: TGTGCCAGCAGCAAAGGGGTTCTAGCAGCGGGATTGGGGGTTACGCAGTATTTT.

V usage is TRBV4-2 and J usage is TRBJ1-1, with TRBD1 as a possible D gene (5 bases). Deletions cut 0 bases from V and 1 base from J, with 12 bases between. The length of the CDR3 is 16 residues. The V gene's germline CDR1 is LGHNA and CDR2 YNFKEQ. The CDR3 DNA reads TGTGCCAGCAGCCAAGATTTGAGGACACCGAACACTGAAGCTTTCTTT. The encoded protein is CASSQDLRTPNTEAFF.

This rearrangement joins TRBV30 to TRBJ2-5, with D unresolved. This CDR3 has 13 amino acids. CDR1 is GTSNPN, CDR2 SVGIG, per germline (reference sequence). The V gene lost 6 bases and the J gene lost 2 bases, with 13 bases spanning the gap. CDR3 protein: CACKRSVQETQYF. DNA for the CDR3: TGTGCCTGCAAAAGAAGCGTGCAAGAGACCCAGTACTTC.

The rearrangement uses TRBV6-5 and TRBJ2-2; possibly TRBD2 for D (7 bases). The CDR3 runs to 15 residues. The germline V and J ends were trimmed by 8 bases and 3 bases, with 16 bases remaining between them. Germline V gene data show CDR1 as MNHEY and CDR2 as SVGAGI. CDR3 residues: CASSEGGADTGELFF. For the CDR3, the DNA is TGTGCCAGCTCGGAGGGGGGGGCCGACACCGGGGAGCTGTTTTTT.

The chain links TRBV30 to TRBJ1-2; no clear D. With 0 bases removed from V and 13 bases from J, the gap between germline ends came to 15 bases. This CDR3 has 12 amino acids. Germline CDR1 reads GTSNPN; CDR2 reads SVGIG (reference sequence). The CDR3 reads CAWSVLRVEGTF. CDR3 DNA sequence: TGTGCCTGGAGTGTTTTGAGGGTCGAGGGCACCTTC.

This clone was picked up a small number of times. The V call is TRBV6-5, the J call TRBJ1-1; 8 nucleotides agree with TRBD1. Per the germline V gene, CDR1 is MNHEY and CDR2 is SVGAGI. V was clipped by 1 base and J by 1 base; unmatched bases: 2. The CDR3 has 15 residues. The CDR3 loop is CASSYYDRGNTEAFF. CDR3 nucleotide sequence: TGTGCCAGCAGTTACTACGACAGGGGGAACACTGAAGCTTTCTTT.

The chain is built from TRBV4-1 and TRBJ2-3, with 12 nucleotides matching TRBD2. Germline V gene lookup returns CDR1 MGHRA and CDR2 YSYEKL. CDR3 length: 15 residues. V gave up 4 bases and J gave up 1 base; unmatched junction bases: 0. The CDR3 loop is CASSRTSGGTDTQYF. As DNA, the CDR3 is TGCGCCAGCAGCCGGACTAGCGGGGGCACAGATACGCAGTATTTT.

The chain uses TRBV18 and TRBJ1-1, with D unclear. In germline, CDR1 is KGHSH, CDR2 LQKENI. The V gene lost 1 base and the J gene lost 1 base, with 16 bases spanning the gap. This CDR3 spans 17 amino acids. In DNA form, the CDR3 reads TGTGCCAGCTCACCACAAACAGTAGCGACCCAGAACACTGAAGCTTTCTTT. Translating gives CASSPQTVATQNTEAFF.

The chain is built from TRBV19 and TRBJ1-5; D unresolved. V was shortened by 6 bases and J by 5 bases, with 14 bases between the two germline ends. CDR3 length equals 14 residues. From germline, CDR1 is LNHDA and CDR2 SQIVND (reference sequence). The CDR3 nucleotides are TGTGCCAGTAGCGATAGCGGGCTGGATCAGCCCCAGCATTTT. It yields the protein CASSDSGLDQPQHF.

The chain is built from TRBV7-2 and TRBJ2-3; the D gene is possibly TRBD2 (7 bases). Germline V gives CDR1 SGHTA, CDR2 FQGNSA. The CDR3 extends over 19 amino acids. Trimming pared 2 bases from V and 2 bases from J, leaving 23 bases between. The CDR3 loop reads CASSLPAGANLFSTDTQYF. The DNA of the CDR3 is TGTGCCAGCAGCTTACCCGCGGGGGCCAACCTCTTTTCCACAGATACGCAGTATTTT.

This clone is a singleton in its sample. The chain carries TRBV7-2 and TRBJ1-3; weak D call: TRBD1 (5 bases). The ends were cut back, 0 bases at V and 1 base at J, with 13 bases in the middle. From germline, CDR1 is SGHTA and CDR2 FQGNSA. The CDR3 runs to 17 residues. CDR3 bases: TGTGCCAGCAGCTTAGCCGCCGGCAGGGCGTCTGGAAACACCATATATTTT. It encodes CASSLAAGRASGNTIYF.

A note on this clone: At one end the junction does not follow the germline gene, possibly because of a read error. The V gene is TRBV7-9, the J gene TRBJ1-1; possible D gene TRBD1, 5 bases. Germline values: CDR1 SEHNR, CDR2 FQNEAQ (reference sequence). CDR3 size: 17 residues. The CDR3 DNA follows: TGTTCCAGCAGCTTGAGGGACTTTTCGATGGGGCACACTGAAGCTTTCTTT. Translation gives CSSSLRDFSMGHTEAFF.

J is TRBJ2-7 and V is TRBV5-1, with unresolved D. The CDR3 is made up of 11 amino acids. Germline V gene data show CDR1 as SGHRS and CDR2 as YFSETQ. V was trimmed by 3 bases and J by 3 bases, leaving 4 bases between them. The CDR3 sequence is CASSSVYEQYF. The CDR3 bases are TGCGCCAGCAGCTCAGTCTACGAGCAGTACTTC.